The rows below give T cell receptor beta chains drawn from one sample of a study of blood T cell repertoires in COVID-19. The table came from immunoSEQ multiplex PCR; TCRdb's copy has only in-frame clones and leaves some out. The repertoire includes more than 200,000 clones, approximately 86% of them detected once, and around 1.6% sits in the top ten. The sequencing input was PBMCs or T cells enriched from blood (not recorded which). Receptors originate from a woman in her 50s who had recovered from COVID-19. The CDR3 runs from the conserved cysteine through the conserved F or W. Fields, in order: V gene, D gene, J gene, clone size, CDR3 length, CDR3 DNA, CDR3 protein. D genes are given only for firm matches. A row's size may be missing; if present it is once, few, many or a size class.

v_gene: TRBV28
d_gene: .
j_gene: TRBJ2-6
abundance: .
len: 15
CDR3nt: TGTGCCAGCGGTGAACAGGGAGCTGGGGCCAACGTCCTGACTTTC
CDR3aa: CASGEQGAGANVLTF

v_gene: TRBV9
d_gene: TRBD1
j_gene: TRBJ1-6
abundance: .
len: 16
CDR3nt: TGTGCCAGCAGCGCCACCGGGACAGGGGGGTTTTCACCCCTCCACTTT
CDR3aa: CASSATGTGGFSPLHF

v_gene: TRBV27
d_gene: .
j_gene: TRBJ1-4
abundance: .
len: 13
CDR3nt: TGTGCCAGCAGTTTGGACACAGATGAAAAACTGTTTTTT
CDR3aa: CASSLDTDEKLFF

v_gene: TRBV18
d_gene: .
j_gene: TRBJ1-1
abundance: .
len: 15
CDR3nt: TGTGCCAGCTCACTTCAGGGAACCAAGAACACTGAAGCTTTCTTT
CDR3aa: CASSLQGTKNTEAFF

v_gene: TRBV7-7
d_gene: .
j_gene: TRBJ2-1
abundance: .
len: 13
CDR3nt: TGTGCTAGCAGCTTAGATCCGGAGAATGAGCAGTTCTTC
CDR3aa: CASSLDPENEQFF

v_gene: TRBV30
d_gene: .
j_gene: TRBJ2-3
abundance: .
len: 13
CDR3nt: TGTGCCTGGAGCCGAGACATAAGAGATACGCAGTATTTT
CDR3aa: CAWSRDIRDTQYF

v_gene: TRBV30
d_gene: .
j_gene: TRBJ1-6
abundance: .
len: 15
CDR3nt: TGTGCCTGGAGTCCGCTTGGCAGGGAAGGATCACCCCTCCACTTT
CDR3aa: CAWSPLGREGSPLHF

v_gene: TRBV6-5
d_gene: .
j_gene: TRBJ1-5
abundance: once
len: 13
CDR3nt: TGTGCCAGCTTTAATCCGGGGTTTCAGCCCCAGCATTTT
CDR3aa: CASFNPGFQPQHF

v_gene: TRBV27
d_gene: TRBD1
j_gene: TRBJ1-1
abundance: many
len: 15
CDR3nt: TGTGCCAGCAGTCGGGGACAGGCCTTGAACACTGAAGCTTTCTTT
CDR3aa: CASSRGQALNTEAFF

v_gene: TRBV30
d_gene: TRBD2
j_gene: TRBJ2-1
abundance: .
len: 16
CDR3nt: TGTGCCTGGAGTTCGATCCTAGCGGGCATAACGAGGGAGCAGTTCTTC
CDR3aa: CAWSSILAGITREQFF

v_gene: TRBV29-1
d_gene: .
j_gene: TRBJ2-5
abundance: .
len: 12
CDR3nt: TGCAGCGGGGGGGACTTCAGAGAGACCCAGTACTTC
CDR3aa: CSGGDFRETQYF

v_gene: TRBV28
d_gene: .
j_gene: TRBJ2-3
abundance: .
len: 16
CDR3nt: TGTGCCAGCAGTTTAAGTGTAGCCCCGGGGAGGGATACGCAGTATTTT
CDR3aa: CASSLSVAPGRDTQYF

v_gene: TRBV19
d_gene: .
j_gene: TRBJ1-1
abundance: once
len: 14
CDR3nt: TGTGCCAGTAGCCTGGTTGGTGTGAGCACTGAAGCTTTCTTT
CDR3aa: CASSLVGVSTEAFF

v_gene: TRBV4-1
d_gene: .
j_gene: TRBJ1-2
abundance: .
len: 13
CDR3nt: TGCGCCAGCAGCCAAGTTGGGGGCGGGGGCTACACCTTC
CDR3aa: CASSQVGGGGYTF

v_gene: TRBV3-1/TRBV3-2
d_gene: .
j_gene: TRBJ1-3
abundance: .
len: 15
CDR3nt: TGTGCCAGCAGCGACCGTAGGGGCTCTGGAAACACCATATATTTT
CDR3aa: CASSDRRGSGNTIYF

v_gene: TRBV28
d_gene: .
j_gene: TRBJ1-1
abundance: .
len: 13
CDR3nt: TGTGCCAGCAGTTTCTACGGAACAGATGAAGCTTTCTTT
CDR3aa: CASSFYGTDEAFF

v_gene: TRBV4-3
d_gene: TRBD2
j_gene: TRBJ2-1
abundance: .
len: 17
CDR3nt: TGCGCCAGCAGCCCTGATGGACTAGCGGACCTCTACAATGAGCAGTTCTTC
CDR3aa: CASSPDGLADLYNEQFF

v_gene: TRBV5-5
d_gene: .
j_gene: TRBJ2-7
abundance: .
len: 13
CDR3nt: TGTGCCAGCAGCTTCGGACTGGCCTACGAGCAGTACTTC
CDR3aa: CASSFGLAYEQYF

v_gene: TRBV9
d_gene: .
j_gene: TRBJ2-1
abundance: .
len: 12
CDR3nt: TGTGCCAGCAGCGTAGGGGCGAGGGCCAGCGTCTTC
CDR3aa: CASSVGARASVF

v_gene: TRBV7-3
d_gene: .
j_gene: TRBJ2-3
abundance: .
len: 15
CDR3nt: TGTGCCAGCAGCCCTAGTGGCTACCCGGCAGATACGCAGTATTTT
CDR3aa: CASSPSGYPADTQYF

v_gene: TRBV27
d_gene: .
j_gene: TRBJ2-1
abundance: .
len: 19
CDR3nt: TGTGCCAGCAGTCCCCTCGAGGCCCCCAGGCGCGGGACCGACAATGAGCAGTTCTTC
CDR3aa: CASSPLEAPRRGTDNEQFF

v_gene: TRBV18
d_gene: TRBD1
j_gene: TRBJ1-2
abundance: .
len: 15
CDR3nt: TGTGCCAGCTCACCATCGGGACAGGGAGGATATGGCTACACCTTC
CDR3aa: CASSPSGQGGYGYTF

v_gene: TRBV5-1
d_gene: TRBD2
j_gene: TRBJ2-5
abundance: .
len: 15
CDR3nt: TGCGCCAGCAGCGGGACTAGCGGATCGCAAGAGACCCAGTACTTC
CDR3aa: CASSGTSGSQETQYF

v_gene: TRBV9
d_gene: .
j_gene: TRBJ1-5
abundance: few
len: 13
CDR3nt: TGTGCCAGCAGCAAAGACATATATCAGCCCCAGCATTTT
CDR3aa: CASSKDIYQPQHF

v_gene: TRBV4-2
d_gene: .
j_gene: TRBJ1-2
abundance: once
len: 14
CDR3nt: TGTGCCAGCAGCCAAGCAGGGTCTAACTATGGCTACACCTTC
CDR3aa: CASSQAGSNYGYTF

v_gene: TRBV19
d_gene: TRBD1
j_gene: TRBJ1-5
abundance: .
len: 15
CDR3nt: TGTGCCAGTAGTATTACAGGGGCTGGCAATCAGCCCCAGCATTTT
CDR3aa: CASSITGAGNQPQHF

v_gene: TRBV7-9
d_gene: .
j_gene: TRBJ2-3
abundance: .
len: 16
CDR3nt: TGTGCCAGCAGCTTGACTAGATTGAGGCCGGCAGATACGCAGTATTTT
CDR3aa: CASSLTRLRPADTQYF

v_gene: TRBV5-1
d_gene: .
j_gene: TRBJ1-1
abundance: .
len: 13
CDR3nt: TGCGCCAGCAGCTTGATGTCTAACACTGAAGCTTTCTTT
CDR3aa: CASSLMSNTEAFF

v_gene: TRBV15
d_gene: TRBD2
j_gene: TRBJ2-2
abundance: .
len: 14
CDR3nt: TGTGCCACCAAACCGGGAGGGAACACCGGGGAGCTGTTTTTT
CDR3aa: CATKPGGNTGELFF

v_gene: TRBV7-3
d_gene: .
j_gene: TRBJ2-4
abundance: .
len: 14
CDR3nt: TGTGCCAGCAGCTTAGACGGGGCCAAAAACATTCAGTACTTC
CDR3aa: CASSLDGAKNIQYF

v_gene: TRBV5-5
d_gene: .
j_gene: TRBJ2-1
abundance: once
len: 11
CDR3nt: TGTGCCAGCAGCTGGTCTACGCAGCAGTTCTTC
CDR3aa: CASSWSTQQFF

v_gene: TRBV9
d_gene: TRBD2
j_gene: TRBJ2-5
abundance: .
len: 16
CDR3nt: TGTGCCAGCAGCCCCCTACCAGGACTAGCGGGAGAGACCCAGTACTTC
CDR3aa: CASSPLPGLAGETQYF

v_gene: TRBV2
d_gene: TRBD1
j_gene: TRBJ1-1
abundance: few
len: 17
CDR3nt: TGTGCCAGCAGTCCGACCCTAAGGGACAGAAGGAACACTGAAGCTTTCTTT
CDR3aa: CASSPTLRDRRNTEAFF

v_gene: TRBV7-9
d_gene: .
j_gene: TRBJ1-4
abundance: .
len: 16
CDR3nt: TGTGCCAGCAGCTTAGTCTTGACAGATACTAATGAAAAACTGTTTTTT
CDR3aa: CASSLVLTDTNEKLFF

v_gene: TRBV28
d_gene: .
j_gene: TRBJ1-5
abundance: .
len: 12
CDR3nt: TGTGCCAGCTTGGTCAGAAATCAGCCCCAGCATTTT
CDR3aa: CASLVRNQPQHF

v_gene: TRBV5-1
d_gene: TRBD1
j_gene: TRBJ1-6
abundance: .
len: 14
CDR3nt: TGCGCCAGCAGCCCGGGGACAGAAAATTCACCCCTCCACTTT
CDR3aa: CASSPGTENSPLHF

v_gene: TRBV4-1
d_gene: TRBD2
j_gene: TRBJ2-7
abundance: .
len: 14
CDR3nt: TGCGCCAGCAGCATTAGCGGGACTGTCGGTGAGCAGTACTTC
CDR3aa: CASSISGTVGEQYF

v_gene: TRBV12-2
d_gene: .
j_gene: TRBJ2-3
abundance: .
len: 14
CDR3nt: TGTGCAAGTCGCTTAGTCTTCCGCACAGATACGCAGTATTTT
CDR3aa: CASRLVFRTDTQYF

v_gene: TRBV5-1
d_gene: TRBD2
j_gene: TRBJ2-3
abundance: .
len: 15
CDR3nt: TGCGCCAGCAGCTTGACTAGCGGCTCCCCAGATACGCAGTATTTT
CDR3aa: CASSLTSGSPDTQYF

v_gene: TRBV7-9
d_gene: TRBD1
j_gene: TRBJ1-5
abundance: .
len: 14
CDR3nt: TGTGCCAGCAGCAAGGACAGGGAGGATCAGCCCCAGCATTTT
CDR3aa: CASSKDREDQPQHF

v_gene: TRBV6-5
d_gene: .
j_gene: TRBJ1-5
abundance: .
len: 13
CDR3nt: TGTGCCAGCAGTACCTTCCGGGGTGGCCCCCAGCATTTT
CDR3aa: CASSTFRGGPQHF

v_gene: TRBV12-1
d_gene: .
j_gene: TRBJ2-2
abundance: .
len: 23
CDR3nt: TGTGCCAGCAGCCTCTGGTCGGACACGCAAGGACTAGCGGGAGAGGGAAACACCGGGGAGCTGTTTTTT
CDR3aa: CASSLWSDTQGLAGEGNTGELFF

v_gene: TRBV7-9
d_gene: .
j_gene: TRBJ1-1
abundance: .
len: 13
CDR3nt: TGTGCCAGCAGCGCCGGACAGAACACTGAAGCTTTCTTT
CDR3aa: CASSAGQNTEAFF

v_gene: TRBV7-7
d_gene: .
j_gene: TRBJ2-5
abundance: .
len: 15
CDR3nt: TGTGCTAGCAGCTCCTCCGGAGGCCGGGGGGAGACCCAGTACTTC
CDR3aa: CASSSSGGRGETQYF

v_gene: TRBV2
d_gene: .
j_gene: TRBJ2-3
abundance: .
len: 13
CDR3nt: TGTGCCAGCAGTCCTTCTAGCACAGATACGCAGTATTTT
CDR3aa: CASSPSSTDTQYF

v_gene: TRBV11-1
d_gene: .
j_gene: TRBJ1-5
abundance: .
len: 13
CDR3nt: TGTGCCAGCAGCTTAAGCGCAGAACAGCCCCAGCATTTT
CDR3aa: CASSLSAEQPQHF

v_gene: TRBV7-2
d_gene: TRBD2
j_gene: TRBJ2-3
abundance: .
len: 15
CDR3nt: TGTGCCAGCAGCTTTGGCGGGGGAGGGCCAGATACGCAGTATTTT
CDR3aa: CASSFGGGGPDTQYF

v_gene: TRBV4-1
d_gene: TRBD2
j_gene: TRBJ2-5
abundance: .
len: 15
CDR3nt: TGCGCCAGCAGGACGGGGGGTTTGGGCCAAGAGACCCAGTACTTC
CDR3aa: CASRTGGLGQETQYF

v_gene: TRBV15
d_gene: .
j_gene: TRBJ2-3
abundance: few
len: 15
CDR3nt: TGTGCCACCAGCAAGGCTTCAGGGTCCTCTGATACGCAGTATTTT
CDR3aa: CATSKASGSSDTQYF

v_gene: TRBV4-1
d_gene: .
j_gene: TRBJ2-7
abundance: .
len: 14
CDR3nt: TGCGCCAGCAGCGGGCAGGACAGCTCCTACGAGCAGTACTTC
CDR3aa: CASSGQDSSYEQYF

v_gene: TRBV15
d_gene: .
j_gene: TRBJ2-6
abundance: .
len: 17
CDR3nt: TGTGCCACCAGCCCAAGAATGGGGAGCTCTGGGGCCAACGTCCTGACTTTC
CDR3aa: CATSPRMGSSGANVLTF

v_gene: TRBV7-6
d_gene: TRBD1
j_gene: TRBJ1-4
abundance: .
len: 16
CDR3nt: TGTGCCAGCAGCAAGAGCGCCGGGACAGGGGATGAAAAACTGTTTTTT
CDR3aa: CASSKSAGTGDEKLFF

v_gene: TRBV27
d_gene: .
j_gene: TRBJ2-7
abundance: .
len: 16
CDR3nt: TGTGCCAGCACCTCATCCTACAGGTCCAGCTCCTACGAGCAGTACTTC
CDR3aa: CASTSSYRSSSYEQYF

v_gene: TRBV5-4
d_gene: TRBD2
j_gene: TRBJ2-7
abundance: .
len: 16
CDR3nt: TGTGCCAGCAGCCCCTGGGGCGTAGCGGGAGCTCGGGAGCAGTACTTC
CDR3aa: CASSPWGVAGAREQYF

v_gene: TRBV4-1
d_gene: TRBD2
j_gene: TRBJ2-1
abundance: once
len: 15
CDR3nt: TGCGCCAGCAGAGGCGGACTAGCGGCAAGTAATGAGCAGTTCTTC
CDR3aa: CASRGGLAASNEQFF

v_gene: TRBV7-3
d_gene: TRBD2
j_gene: TRBJ2-1
abundance: .
len: 16
CDR3nt: TGTGCCAGCAGCTTAACAGCGGGGGGCGCAGACAATGAGCAGTTCTTC
CDR3aa: CASSLTAGGADNEQFF

v_gene: TRBV5-5
d_gene: .
j_gene: TRBJ1-2
abundance: .
len: 16
CDR3nt: TGTGCCAGCAGCTTGGAAGGGCAGGGCACCGACCGGGGCTACACCTTC
CDR3aa: CASSLEGQGTDRGYTF

v_gene: TRBV4-2
d_gene: .
j_gene: TRBJ2-5
abundance: .
len: 16
CDR3nt: TGTGCCAGCAGCCTTCTACGGTTCGGGAGCCAAGAGACCCAGTACTTC
CDR3aa: CASSLLRFGSQETQYF

v_gene: TRBV7-2
d_gene: TRBD2
j_gene: TRBJ2-1
abundance: .
len: 16
CDR3nt: TGTGCCAGCAGCTCCCGGACTAGCCGACCTTCCCATGAGCAGTTCTTC
CDR3aa: CASSSRTSRPSHEQFF

v_gene: TRBV29-1
d_gene: TRBD2
j_gene: TRBJ2-7
abundance: .
len: 14
CDR3nt: TGCAGCTTCTTAATAGCGGGAGGGCCCTACGAGCAGTACTTC
CDR3aa: CSFLIAGGPYEQYF